What follows are 21 T cell receptor beta chains derived from one specimen sequenced in a study of Tregs in tolerant kidney transplant recipients. Mixed chimerism was transient after nonmyeloablative marrow transplants from related graft donors. Sequencing used immunoSEQ multiplex PCR; TCRdb keeps in-frame clones, though not all of them. The repertoire consists of tens of thousands of clones, with approximately 93% occurring once and the leading ten covering roughly 1.5%. Sample: CD4+ T cells from blood (PBMCs), taken 12 months after the transplant. Receptors were obtained from a human patient who received a combined kidney and bone marrow transplant. A subset of T cells may come from the graft donor.

The chain carries TRBV4-1 and TRBJ2-5, with a tentative D call TRBD2 (5 bases). Germline CDR1 and CDR2: MGHRA and YSYEKL. The CDR3 is 14 residues long. V lost 4 bases to trimming and J lost 5 bases, with 14 bases between them. The CDR3 region has the DNA TGCGCCAGCAGCCCGCGCGGGCACCCGGAGACCCAGTACTTC. Amino acids: CASSPRGHPETQYF.

On this clone itself: This sample also contains other DNA sequences that code for the same CDR3. The chain combines TRBV7-2 with TRBJ1-6, with a tentative D call TRBD1 (5 bases). CDR3 length: 15 amino acids. Germline assignment: CDR1 SGHTA and CDR2 FQGNSA. V was cut by 8 bases and J by 4 bases, with 15 bases left in between. CDR3 amino acids: CASQHGGGYNSPLHF. As DNA, the CDR3 is TGTGCCAGCCAGCACGGGGGAGGGTATAATTCACCCCTCCACTTT.

The chain links TRBV7-3 to TRBJ2-3; 14 nucleotides line up with TRBD2. Germline V gene sequence: CDR1 SGHTA, CDR2 FQGTGA. V shed 1 base, J shed 3 bases, and the junction held 6 bases outside the gene matches. The length of the CDR3 is 18 residues. Written as DNA, the CDR3 is TGTGCCAGCAGCTTAAAGGGGACTAGCGGGGGAGGTACAGATACGCAGTATTTT. Protein: CASSLKGTSGGGTDTQYF.

The sample holds one count of this clone. This chain uses TRBV4-2 with TRBJ1-2, with D maybe TRBD1 (5 bases). V gave up 1 base and J gave up 1 base, with 16 bases separating them. The CDR3 has 17 residues. Germline V gene sequence: CDR1 LGHNA, CDR2 YNFKEQ. CDR3 DNA sequence: TGTGCCAGCAGCCAAGTGGACAAGCGCTTTGTTAACTATGGCTACACCTTC. It is translated as CASSQVDKRFVNYGYTF.

The gene calls are TRBV4-2 and TRBJ2-3; D might be TRBD1 (5 bases). The germline CDR1 and CDR2 sequences are LGHNA and YNFKEQ. The ends were cut back, 0 bases at V and 0 bases at J, with 13 bases in the middle. This CDR3 spans 17 amino acids. The CDR3, as DNA: TGTGCCAGCAGCCAAGATCAGGGTAGCTCAAGCACAGATACGCAGTATTTT. It is translated as CASSQDQGSSSTDTQYF.

The chain recombines TRBV14 with TRBJ1-1; D call uncertain. This CDR3 is 13 amino acids long. V lost 0 bases and J 7 bases, leaving 9 bases between the germline ends. Germline-derived CDR1 and CDR2 are SGHDN and FVKESK. CDR3: CASSQDRGNEAFF. CDR3 DNA: TGTGCCAGCAGCCAAGATCGAGGGAATGAAGCTTTCTTT.

CDR3 sequence reads: CASAPRTVYNEQFF. The CDR3 coding sequence is TGTGCCAGCGCTCCAAGGACAGTCTACAATGAGCAGTTCTTC. J is TRBJ2-1 and V is TRBV5-4; D is perhaps TRBD1 (6 bases). In germline, CDR1 is SGHNT, CDR2 YYREEE (reference sequence). The CDR3 has 14 amino acids. Trimming stripped 7 bases from V and 3 bases from J, with 14 bases between.

The chain joins TRBV5-1 to TRBJ2-7; 9 nucleotides line up with TRBD1. The CDR3 has 15 residues. Losses at the gene ends were 3 bases for V and 6 bases for J; bases not matched to a gene: 10. Germline V lookup: CDR1 SGHRS, CDR2 YFSETQ. CDR3 protein: CASSWEPGQGIEQYF. In DNA, the CDR3 is TGCGCCAGCAGCTGGGAACCGGGACAGGGTATCGAGCAGTACTTC.

This chain links TRBV30 with TRBJ1-2; D is undetermined. The germline gives CDR1 GTSNPN, CDR2 SVGIG (reference sequence). The germline V and J ends were trimmed by 3 bases and 0 bases, with 5 bases remaining between them. CDR3 length equals 12 residues. The CDR3 nucleotides read TGTGCCTGGAGGCGTTCTAACTATGGCTACACCTTC. It codes for CAWRRSNYGYTF.

The V gene is TRBV7-9, the J gene TRBJ2-5; no definite D call. With 1 base removed from V and 0 bases from J, the gap between germline ends came to 9 bases. The CDR3 consists of 15 residues. Germline lookup yields CDR1 SEHNR and CDR2 FQNEAQ (reference sequence). The CDR3 protein is CASSLDRHNQETQYF. CDR3 DNA: TGTGCCAGCAGCTTAGATCGCCACAACCAAGAGACCCAGTACTTC.

The genes are TRBV28 and TRBJ2-2, with 11 bases identical to TRBD1. Trimming took 2 bases from V and 3 from J; bases not matched to a gene: 5. This CDR3 region has 17 residues. Looked up from germline, CDR1 is MDHEN and CDR2 is SYDVKM. In DNA form, the CDR3 reads TGTGCCAGCAGTTTACCCGGACAGGGGGCAGACACCGGGGAGCTGTTTTTT. Amino acid sequence: CASSLPGQGADTGELFF.

The V and J genes are TRBV7-9 and TRBJ2-2, with 8 positions matching TRBD1. The ends lost 4 bases at V and 0 bases at J; junction bases unmatched: 4. The germline V gene encodes CDR1 SEHNR and CDR2 FQNEAQ (reference sequence). The CDR3 loop spans 16 amino acids. CDR3 DNA sequence: TGTGCCAGCAGCTCCAGACAGGGGTCGAACACCGGGGAGCTGTTTTTT. Translated: CASSSRQGSNTGELFF.

The chain uses TRBV11-3 and TRBJ2-5, with 12 nucleotides matching TRBD2. The CDR3 is 17 residues long. Per the germline V gene, CDR1 is SGHNT and CDR2 is YENEEA. Trimming removed 6 bases from V and 5 bases from J; junction bases left unmatched: 13. The CDR3 spells CASSWGLAGTRGETQYF. CDR3 nucleotides: TGTGCCAGCAGTTGGGGACTAGCGGGTACGCGGGGCGAGACCCAGTACTTC. Together with reference TRBV11-3 and TRBJ2-5, the CDR3 gives the full variable domain: EAGVVQSPRYKIIEKKQPVAFWCNPISGHNTLYWYLQNLGQGPELLIRYENEEAVDDSQLPKDRFSAERLKGVDSTLKIQPAELGDSAVYLCASSWGLAGTRGETQYFGPGTRLLVL.

This clone was detected only once. The V and J genes are TRBV12-5 and TRBJ1-1; D is undetermined. This CDR3 is 14 amino acids long. Germline V gives CDR1 LGHNT, CDR2 FRNRAP. The V gene lost 6 bases and the J gene lost 0 bases, with 11 bases spanning the gap. The CDR3, as DNA: TGTGCTAGTGGCCAGGAGGGTTTGAACACTGAAGCTTTCTTT. This gives the protein CASGQEGLNTEAFF.

This clone was found a few times. V gene TRBV7-2 combines with J gene TRBJ1-3; D call uncertain. Trimming stripped 2 bases from V and 0 bases from J, with 11 bases between. The CDR3 spans 16 residues. The germline CDR1 and CDR2 sequences are SGHTA and FQGNSA. The chain's CDR3 is CASSLSQAASGNTIYF. The CDR3 nucleotides read TGTGCCAGCAGCTTAAGTCAGGCTGCCTCTGGAAACACCATATATTTT.

In nucleotides, the CDR3 is TGTGCCAGCAGCTTAGCGAACCGGGGGCAAGAGACCCAGTACTTC. It specifies CASSLANRGQETQYF. The genes are TRBV7-2 and TRBJ2-5, with D possibly TRBD2 on 6 matching bases. CDR3 length: 15 residues. Per germline, CDR1 SGHTA and CDR2 FQGNSA. Trimming took 0 bases from V and 2 from J, leaving 10 bases between them.

This clone was counted only a few times. V is TRBV10-3 and J is TRBJ1-6, with TRBD1 matching over 11 bases. CDR3 length equals 14 residues. Trimming took 6 bases from V and 10 from J; bases not matched to a gene: 5. CDR1 is ENHRY, CDR2 SYGVKD, per germline. In nucleotides, the CDR3 is TGTGCCATCAGGCCCGGGACAGGGGGGTCACCCCTCCACTTT. It encodes CAIRPGTGGSPLHF.

V usage is TRBV29-1 and J usage is TRBJ2-3; unclear D gene. The CDR3 extends over 14 amino acids. V was trimmed by 4 bases and J by 6 bases, leaving 17 bases between them. In germline, CDR1 is SQVTM, CDR2 ANQGSEA. CDR3 loop: CSVVAYSPEDTQYF. The CDR3 DNA reads TGCAGCGTTGTAGCTTATTCACCCGAGGATACGCAGTATTTT.

The chain uses TRBV6-6 and TRBJ2-7, with TRBD1 matching over 7 bases. The CDR3 loop spans 15 amino acids. The J segment lost 2 bases and the V segment lost 8 bases, leaving 12 bases of the junction unmatched. From germline, CDR1 is MNHNY and CDR2 SVGAGI (reference sequence). CDR3 loop: CASQGVDRPTYEQYF. CDR3 nucleotides: TGTGCCAGCCAAGGGGTGGACAGGCCAACCTACGAGCAGTACTTC.

The rearrangement uses TRBV28 and TRBJ2-3; no reliable D call. Trimming removed 3 bases from V and 1 base from J, with 11 bases in between. The CDR3 is made up of 15 amino acids. Germline V gene data show CDR1 as MDHEN and CDR2 as SYDVKM. In DNA form, the CDR3 reads TGTGCCAGCAGTTTTCCCGGTTCCCGCACAGATACGCAGTATTTT. Its translation is CASSFPGSRTDTQYF.

This sequence joins TRBV18 and TRBJ1-4; 9 bases are a match to TRBD1. The V gene's germline CDR1 is KGHSH and CDR2 LQKENI. With 1 base clipped from V and 5 bases from J, the junction kept 5 bases outside the gene matches. CDR3 length: 16 amino acids. CDR3 bases: TGTGCCAGCTCACCACTCCCGGGACAGGGAAATGAAAAACTGTTTTTT. Translated: CASSPLPGQGNEKLFF.